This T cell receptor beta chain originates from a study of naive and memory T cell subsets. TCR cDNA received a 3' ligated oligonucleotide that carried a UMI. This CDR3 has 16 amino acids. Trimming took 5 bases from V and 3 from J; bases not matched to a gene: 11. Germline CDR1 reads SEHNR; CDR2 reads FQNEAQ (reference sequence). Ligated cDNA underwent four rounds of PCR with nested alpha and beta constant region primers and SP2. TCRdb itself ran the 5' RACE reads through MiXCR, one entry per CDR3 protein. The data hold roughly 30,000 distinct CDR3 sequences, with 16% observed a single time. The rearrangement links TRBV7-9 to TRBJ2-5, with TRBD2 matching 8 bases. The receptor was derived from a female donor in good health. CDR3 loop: CASSHEGSGNKETQYF. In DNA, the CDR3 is TGTGCCAGCAGCCACGAAGGTAGCGGGAATAAAGAGACCCAGTACTTC.